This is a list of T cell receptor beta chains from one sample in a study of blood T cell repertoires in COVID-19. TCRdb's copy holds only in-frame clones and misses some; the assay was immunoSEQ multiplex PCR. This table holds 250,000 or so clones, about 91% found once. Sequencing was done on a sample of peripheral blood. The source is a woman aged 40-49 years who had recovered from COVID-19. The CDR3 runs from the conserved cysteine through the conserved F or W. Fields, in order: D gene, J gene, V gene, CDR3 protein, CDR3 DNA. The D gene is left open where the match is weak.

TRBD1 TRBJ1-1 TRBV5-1 CASSHRGFDTEAFF TGCGCCAGCTCCCACAGGGGGTTTGACACTGAAGCTTTCTTT
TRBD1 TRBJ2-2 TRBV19 CASSPGTATGELFF TGTGCCAGTAGTCCCGGGACAGCGACCGGGGAGCTGTTTTTT
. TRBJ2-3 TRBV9 CASSGGSTDTQYF TGTGCCAGCAGCGGCGGGAGCACAGATACGCAGTATTTT
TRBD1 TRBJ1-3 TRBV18 CASSVTGTGLRNTIYF TGTGCCAGCTCAGTCACCGGGACAGGGCTGAGAAACACCATATATTTT
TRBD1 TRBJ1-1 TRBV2 CASSLDRGGREAFF TGTGCCAGCAGTCTGGACAGGGGAGGGCGTGAAGCTTTCTTT
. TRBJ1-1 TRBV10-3 CAISPYQNTEAFF TGTGCCATCAGCCCCTATCAGAACACTGAAGCTTTCTTT
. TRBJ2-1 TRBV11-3 CASSLDLGANEQFF TGTGCCAGCAGCTTAGATCTGGGGGCCAATGAGCAGTTCTTC
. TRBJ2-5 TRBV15 CATSRDPVIQETQYF TGTGCCACCAGCAGAGATCCGGTCATCCAAGAGACCCAGTACTTC
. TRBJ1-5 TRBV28 CATAGAQFFQPQHF TGTGCCACCGCGGGTGCTCAATTTTTCCAGCCCCAGCATTTT
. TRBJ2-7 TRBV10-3 CAISGAAYEQYF TGTGCCATCAGTGGGGCAGCCTACGAGCAGTACTTC
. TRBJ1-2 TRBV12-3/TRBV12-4 CASRLRRGYTF TGTGCCAGCAGGTTAAGGAGAGGCTACACCTTC
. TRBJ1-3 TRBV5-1 CASSQTGDSGNTIYF TGCGCCAGCAGCCAGACAGGAGACTCTGGAAACACCATATATTTT
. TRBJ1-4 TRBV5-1 CASSPQGLGEKLFF TGCGCCAGCAGCCCACAGGGTTTGGGCGAAAAACTGTTTTTT
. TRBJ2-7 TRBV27 CASSSATGLYEQYF TGTGCCAGCAGTTCTGCGACAGGACTCTACGAGCAGTACTTC
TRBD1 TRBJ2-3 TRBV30 CAWSVRDRGYTDTQYF TGTGCCTGGAGTGTCCGGGACAGGGGGTACACAGATACGCAGTATTTT